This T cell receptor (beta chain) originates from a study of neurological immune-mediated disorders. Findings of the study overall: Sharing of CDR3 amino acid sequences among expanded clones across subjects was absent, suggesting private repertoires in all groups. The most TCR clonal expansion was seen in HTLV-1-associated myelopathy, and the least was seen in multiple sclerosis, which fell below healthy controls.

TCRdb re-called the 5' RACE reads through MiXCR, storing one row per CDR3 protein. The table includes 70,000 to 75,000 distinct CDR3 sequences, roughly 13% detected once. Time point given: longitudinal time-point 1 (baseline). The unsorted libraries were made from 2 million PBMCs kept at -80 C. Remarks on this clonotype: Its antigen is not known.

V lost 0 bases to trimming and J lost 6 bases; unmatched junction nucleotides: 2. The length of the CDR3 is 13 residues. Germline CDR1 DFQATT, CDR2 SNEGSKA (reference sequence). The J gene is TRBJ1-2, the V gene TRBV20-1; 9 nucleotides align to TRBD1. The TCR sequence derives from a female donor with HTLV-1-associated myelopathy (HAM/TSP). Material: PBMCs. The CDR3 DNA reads TGCAGTGCTAGAGAGAGGGACAGGGATGGCTACACCTTC. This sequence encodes CSARERDRDGYTF.